Presented here are 20 T cell receptor beta chains from one specimen sequenced in a study of T cells after yellow fever vaccination (dated by TCRdb to about 2019). The treatment or condition label corresponds to: live attenuated yellow fever vaccine strain. Libraries were built with 5' RACE. The data were produced on an Illumina NovaSeq 6000. TCRdb passed the public sequencing reads through fastp at Q25 and MiXCR, retaining productive beta sequences. A single entry per CDR3 protein holds the most common genes and DNA from its merged rows. Counted in this sample were 200,000 to 250,000 distinct CDR3 sequences; approximately 3.2% of them appeared once. The ten largest clones represent around 3.3% of the sample. This specimen was CD4+ T cells sorted from PBMCs, taken 10 days after the yellow fever booster vaccination. These TCRs come from a man aged 18 to 29 who received the YFV17D yellow fever vaccine.

This clonotype was counted ten times or more. The chain couples TRBV7-3 to TRBJ2-3; 10 bases are shared with TRBD2. The ends lost 5 bases at V and 0 bases at J; junction bases unmatched: 2. This CDR3 region has 15 residues. The germline V gene encodes CDR1 SGHTA and CDR2 FQGTGA. The DNA for the CDR3 is TGTGCCAGCAGCCCTAGCGGGGGAAGCACAGATACGCAGTATTTT. Translated, it gives CASSPSGGSTDTQYF.

The V and J genes are TRBV20-1 and TRBJ2-2, with D perhaps TRBD2 (6 bases). CDR3 length equals 15 residues. V was shortened by 5 bases and J by 7 bases, with 20 bases between the two germline ends. The germline CDR1 and CDR2 sequences are DFQATT and SNEGSKA (reference sequence). The CDR3 bases are TGCAGTGCTGCCTCTCCTGGGCGGGGTGGCGGGGAGCTGTTTTTT. Translating gives CSAASPGRGGGELFF.

This clonotype was detected many times. J is TRBJ1-3 and V is TRBV5-1; D ambiguous. V was clipped by 0 bases and J by 4 bases, with 8 bases between them. This CDR3 region has 14 residues. Looked up from germline, CDR1 is SGHRS and CDR2 is YFSETQ. The CDR3: CASSLAGRGNTIYF. For the CDR3, the DNA is TGCGCCAGCAGCTTGGCCGGTCGCGGAAACACCATATATTTT.

The chain links TRBV7-2 to TRBJ1-2; D ambiguous. Germline-derived CDR1 and CDR2 are SGHTA and FQGNSA. Trimming took off 1 base at V and 8 bases at J, with 17 bases between the two ends. This CDR3 is built from 15 residues. CDR3 in amino acids: CASSLVLGGPRGYTF. In DNA form, the CDR3 reads TGTGCCAGCAGCTTAGTCCTTGGTGGCCCCCGAGGCTACACCTTC. Together with reference TRBV7-2 and TRBJ1-2, the CDR3 gives the full variable domain: GAGVSQSPSNKVTEKGKDVELRCDPISGHTALYWYRQSLGQGLEFLIYFQGNSAPDKSGLPSDRFSAERTGGSVSTLTIQRTQQEDSAVYLCASSLVLGGPRGYTFGSGTRLTVV.

This clonotype appeared many times. The chain carries TRBV7-2 and TRBJ2-1; D remains ambiguous. The length of the CDR3 is 14 residues. Germline CDR1 SGHTA, CDR2 FQGNSA. Between the trimmed V and J ends, which lost 4 bases and 0 bases, there was a span of 7 bases. The CDR3 nucleotides are TGTGCCAGCAGCTCTGATAGCTCCTACAATGAGCAGTTCTTC. This encodes CASSSDSSYNEQFF. The whole variable domain, remainder taken from reference TRBV7-2 and TRBJ2-1, is GAGVSQSPSNKVTEKGKDVELRCDPISGHTALYWYRQSLGQGLEFLIYFQGNSAPDKSGLPSDRFSAERTGGSVSTLTIQRTQQEDSAVYLCASSSDSSYNEQFFGPGTRLTVL.

The rearrangement joins TRBV18 to TRBJ1-4, with 8 nucleotides matching TRBD1. Germline trimming cut 7 bases from V and 8 bases from J; bases unmatched to any gene: 9. Germline V gives CDR1 KGHSH, CDR2 LQKENI. The CDR3 extends over 14 amino acids. For the CDR3, the DNA is TGTGCCAGCTTACTGGACAGGGATGGAGAAAAACTGTTTTTT. Translation: CASLLDRDGEKLFF.

A few counts support this clonotype. The rearrangement links TRBV15 to TRBJ1-1; D unresolved. CDR3 length: 15 amino acids. Trimming removed 0 bases at V and 1 base at J, with 9 bases between. Germline V gives CDR1 LNHNV, CDR2 YYDKDF (reference sequence). The CDR3 protein is CATSRDASENTEAFF. The CDR3 coding sequence is TGTGCCACCAGCAGAGATGCGAGCGAGAACACTGAAGCTTTCTTT.

In this sample, this clonotype turned up a few times. V gene TRBV29-1 combines with J gene TRBJ1-1, with D unclear. This CDR3 has 12 amino acids. Germline V gene data show CDR1 as SQVTM and CDR2 as ANQGSEA. V lost 0 bases and J 4 bases, leaving 6 bases between the germline ends. For the CDR3, the DNA is TGCAGCGTTGAAGAAGGGTCCACTGAAGCTTTCTTT. Its protein is CSVEEGSTEAFF.

This clonotype turned up a few times. The chain recombines TRBV9 with TRBJ1-5; D is possibly TRBD1 (6 bases). The CDR3 extends over 14 amino acids. Germline CDR1 SGDLS, CDR2 YYNGEE. The V gene lost 1 base and the J gene lost 8 bases, with 13 bases spanning the gap. The CDR3 is CASSVRGADEPQHF. The CDR3 DNA follows: TGTGCCAGCAGCGTAAGGGGGGCTGATGAGCCCCAGCATTTT.

The chain carries TRBV5-4 and TRBJ2-1, with TRBD1 matching over 7 bases. The CDR3 consists of 15 residues. CDR1 and CDR2 (germline): SGHNT, YYREEE (reference sequence). Trimming removed 0 bases from V and 10 bases from J; junction bases left unmatched: 10. This chain's CDR3 is CASSLGDSSLGEQFF. CDR3 nucleotides: TGTGCCAGCAGCTTGGGGGACAGCTCCCTAGGGGAGCAGTTCTTC. Complete variable domain (other parts from reference TRBV5-4 and TRBJ2-1): ETGVTQSPTHLIKTRGQQVTLRCSSQSGHNTVSWYQQALGQGPQFIFQYYREEENGRGNFPPRFSGLQFPNYSSELNVNALELDDSALYLCASSLGDSSLGEQFFGPGTRLTVL.

Many counts were recorded for this clonotype. The rearrangement joins TRBV7-6 to TRBJ2-5; no clear D gene. The CDR3 extends over 13 amino acids. Trimming cost V 5 bases and J 2 bases, with 9 bases left between them. Per germline, CDR1 SGHVS and CDR2 FNYEAQ. CDR3 bases: TGTGCCAGCAGCCAACAGAATCAAGAGACCCAGTACTTC. Encoded protein: CASSQQNQETQYF.

This clonotype was counted a few times. This chain joins TRBV20-1 and TRBJ2-7, with D perhaps TRBD1 or TRBD2 (5 bases each). Per the germline V gene, CDR1 is DFQATT and CDR2 is SNEGSKA (reference sequence). V lost 5 bases and J lost 6, with 23 bases in between. There are 15 residues in the CDR3. The CDR3 region has the DNA TGCAGTGCTCCACAGCCGGGACCGCCTTCGAGCGAGCAGTACTTC. Its translation: CSAPQPGPPSSEQYF.

This clonotype was seen more than once but under ten times. The genes are TRBV7-6 and TRBJ1-2, with D maybe TRBD1 (5 bases). Per the germline V gene, CDR1 is SGHVS and CDR2 is FNYEAQ. The V end was cut by 2 bases, the J end by 6 bases, with 13 bases between. This CDR3 spans 14 amino acids. The CDR3 sequence is CASSLTAGRHGYTF. In DNA, the CDR3 is TGTGCCAGCAGCTTAACGGCAGGGCGGCATGGCTACACCTTC.

CDR3 DNA sequence: TGTGCCAGCAGCCAAGGAAGCAGGGCTGGAAACACCATATATTTT. Protein sequence: CASSQGSRAGNTIYF. The V gene is TRBV3-1, the J gene TRBJ1-3, with D tentatively TRBD1 (5 bases). The germline V and J ends were trimmed by 1 base and 2 bases, with 9 bases remaining between them. Germline assignment: CDR1 LGHDT and CDR2 YNNKEL (reference sequence). The CDR3 contains 15 residues.

This clonotype occurred many times. The V and J genes are TRBV5-1 and TRBJ1-4; a possible D gene is TRBD1 (6 bases). The V gene's germline CDR1 is SGHRS and CDR2 YFSETQ. The CDR3 is made up of 15 amino acids. Trimming removed 4 bases from V and 7 bases from J, with 17 bases in between. In nucleotides, the CDR3 is TGCGCCAGCAGCGAGGGGGGGGATGGAGGTGAAAAACTGTTTTTT. This encodes CASSEGGDGGEKLFF.

This clonotype was seen a handful of times. The rearrangement joins TRBV19 to TRBJ2-5; 9 nucleotides align to TRBD1. Germline V gene lookup returns CDR1 LNHDA and CDR2 SQIVND (reference sequence). The CDR3 extends over 16 amino acids. J was trimmed by 6 bases and V by 5 bases; bases with no gene match: 13. CDR3 residues: CASSPLEGQGDKTQYF. In nucleotides, the CDR3 is TGTGCCAGTAGTCCCCTAGAGGGACAGGGTGATAAGACCCAGTACTTC.

This clonotype was counted many times. This chain links TRBV6-6 with TRBJ1-1; 8 bases line up with TRBD1. This CDR3 contains 17 residues. V was pared by 6 bases and J by 5 bases, with 17 bases of the junction left unmatched. Germline V lookup: CDR1 MNHNY, CDR2 SVGAGI (reference sequence). The CDR3 sequence: CASRKTQGAGGKTEAFF. As DNA, the CDR3 is TGTGCCAGCAGAAAGACCCAGGGGGCCGGAGGAAAGACTGAAGCTTTCTTT.

The genes are TRBV20-1 and TRBJ1-2, with D hard to call. The V gene's germline CDR1 is DFQATT and CDR2 SNEGSKA (reference sequence). The CDR3 runs 13 residues. V lost 6 bases to trimming and J lost 3 bases, with 14 bases between them. The CDR3 DNA reads as TGCAGTGCCGATAGTGGTCTGTACTATGGCTACACCTTC. Amino acid sequence: CSADSGLYYGYTF.

This clonotype was recorded many times. The J gene is TRBJ2-2, the V gene TRBV6-2 or TRBV6-3; 8 positions match TRBD1. Germline values: CDR1 MNHEY, CDR2 SVGEGT. The ends lost 3 bases at V and 7 bases at J; junction bases unmatched: 7. CDR3 length equals 15 residues. The CDR3 nucleotides read TGTGCCAGCAGTTATTACGGACAGGGAAACGGGGAGCTGTTTTTT. Residues: CASSYYGQGNGELFF.

This clonotype was counted many times. This chain links TRBV7-9 with TRBJ2-5, with D unclear. Germline CDR1 SEHNR, CDR2 FQNEAQ (reference sequence). The CDR3 is 14 amino acids. The V gene lost 1 base and the J gene lost 0 bases, with 6 bases spanning the gap. CDR3 sequence: CASSLGLHQETQYF. CDR3 DNA sequence: TGTGCCAGCAGCTTAGGGCTGCACCAAGAGACCCAGTACTTC.